This T cell receptor beta chain is drawn from a study of cytomegalovirus exposure and HLA in healthy donors. Background on the study: The use of the same platform for the 100 to 150 validation repertoires and the roughly 700 first-cohort repertoires was reported by a later analysis.

Study outcomes and limitations: A few CMV-associated chains were confirmed in vitro to be specific for CMV antigens.

Assay used: immunoSEQ multiplex PCR; TCRdb lists only in-frame clones, some missing. The table shows about 95,000 clones, with 85% occurring only once. Notes on this clone: The antigen is unknown.

This clonotype originated in a man between 18 and 35 years old in good health and CMV-seropositive. Sequencing was performed on PBMCs.

This CDR3 is CASSLGGGTTEAFF. Here the CDR3 DNA reads TGTGCCAGCAGCTTAGGGGGGGGAACCACTGAAGCTTTCTTT. The V gene is TRBV11-3, the J gene TRBJ1-1, with a weak D call TRBD1 (5 bases). Per germline, CDR1 SGHNT and CDR2 YENEEA. Between the trimmed V and J ends, which lost 1 base and 4 bases, there was a span of 10 bases. This CDR3 spans 14 amino acids.